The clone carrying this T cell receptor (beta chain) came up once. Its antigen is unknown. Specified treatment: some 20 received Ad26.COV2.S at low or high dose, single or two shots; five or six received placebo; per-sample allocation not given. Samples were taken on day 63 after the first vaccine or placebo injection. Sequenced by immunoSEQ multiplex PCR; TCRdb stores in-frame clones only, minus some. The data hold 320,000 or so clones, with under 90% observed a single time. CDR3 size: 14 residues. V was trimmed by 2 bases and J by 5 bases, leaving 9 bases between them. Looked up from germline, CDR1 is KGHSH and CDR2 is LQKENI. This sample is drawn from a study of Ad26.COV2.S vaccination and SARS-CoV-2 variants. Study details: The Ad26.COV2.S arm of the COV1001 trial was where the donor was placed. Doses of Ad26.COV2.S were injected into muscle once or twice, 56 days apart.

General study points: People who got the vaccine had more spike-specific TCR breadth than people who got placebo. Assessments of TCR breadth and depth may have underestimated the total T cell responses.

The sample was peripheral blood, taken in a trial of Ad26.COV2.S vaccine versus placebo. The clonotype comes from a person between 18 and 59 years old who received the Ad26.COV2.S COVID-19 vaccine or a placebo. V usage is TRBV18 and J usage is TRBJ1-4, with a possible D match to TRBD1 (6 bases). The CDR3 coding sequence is TGTGCCAGCTCACCAGGGGGCTTAAATGAAAAACTGTTTTTT. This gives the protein CASSPGGLNEKLFF.